The 28 T cell receptor beta chains in this list originate from one sample, sequenced in a study of Ad26.COV2.S vaccination and SARS-CoV-2 variants. Treatment specified: about 20 received Ad26.COV2.S at low or high dose, single or two shots; 5 received placebo; per-sample allocation not given. The samples date from day 63 after the first vaccine or placebo injection. The repertoire was sequenced with immunoSEQ multiplex PCR; TCRdb's copy has only in-frame clones and lacks some. The profile covers about 240,000 clones, with 70% to 90% appearing a single time and around 11% taken by the ten largest. The source was peripheral blood, collected in a trial of Ad26.COV2.S vaccine versus placebo. All receptors come from a person between 18 and 65 years old who received the Ad26.COV2.S COVID-19 vaccine or a placebo.

The gene calls are TRBV7-3 and TRBJ1-6; weak D call: TRBD1 (5 bases). CDR3 length: 13 amino acids. V lost 8 bases, J lost 7 bases, and 12 bases lay in between. Germline-derived CDR1 and CDR2 are SGHTA and FQGTGA. The CDR3 protein is CASGQGWNSPLHF. The CDR3 DNA sequence: TGTGCCAGCGGGCAGGGCTGGAATTCACCCCTCCACTTT.

This clone was recorded once. This chain connects TRBV6-7 to TRBJ1-5; D possibly corresponds to TRBD1 (6 bases). TRBV6-7 is known as an ORF, though its function is uncertain. The ends were cut back, 7 bases at V and 3 bases at J, with 22 bases in the middle. The CDR3 extends over 17 amino acids. The CDR3 is CASTDGGGHRNNQPQHF. In DNA, the CDR3 is TGTGCCAGCACCGATGGGGGGGGGCATAGGAACAATCAGCCCCAGCATTTT.

This chain joins TRBV7-6 and TRBJ2-7; no firm D call. This CDR3 spans 13 amino acids. Trimming shortened V by 0 bases and J by 2 bases, and 5 bases separated the two germline ends. The germline CDR1 and CDR2 sequences are SGHVS and FNYEAQ. The CDR3 loop is CASSLAGTYEQYF. The CDR3 nucleotides are TGTGCCAGCAGCTTAGCGGGGACCTACGAGCAGTACTTC.

With regard to this clone: The sample contains more than one DNA sequence encoding this CDR3. The rearrangement joins TRBV7-9 to TRBJ2-5, with D uncertain. The germline V gene encodes CDR1 SEHNR and CDR2 FQNEAQ (reference sequence). The V and J ends lost 1 base and 3 bases respectively, with 3 bases between them. The CDR3 has 12 residues. This CDR3 reads CASSLGEETQYF. CDR3 DNA: TGTGCCAGCAGCTTAGGAGAAGAGACCCAGTACTTC.

This clone was counted between two and nine times. The rearrangement links TRBV11-2 to TRBJ2-3; the D gene is possibly TRBD2 (6 bases). Germline V CDR1 and CDR2: SGHAT, FQNNGV. V was clipped by 5 bases and J by 4 bases, with 19 bases between them. The CDR3 spans 16 residues. DNA for the CDR3: TGTGCCAGCAGCCAGACGGCGGGATCCGGCCCAGATACGCAGTATTTT. This codes for CASSQTAGSGPDTQYF.

This chain uses TRBV3-1 (or the pseudogene TRBV3-2) with TRBJ1-1; no firm D call. V was trimmed by 3 bases and J by 11 bases, leaving 10 bases between them. In germline, CDR1 is LGHDT, CDR2 YNNKEL (reference sequence). CDR3 length: 11 amino acids. CDR3 sequence reads: CASSHGMGAFF. CDR3 DNA: TGTGCCAGCAGCCATGGGATGGGGGCTTTCTTT.

The V and J genes are TRBV19 and TRBJ2-2, with 12 bases aligning to TRBD2. The CDR3 runs to 16 residues. Unmatched junction bases numbered 3, after V lost 3 bases and J lost 4 bases. Germline CDR1 reads LNHDA; CDR2 reads SQIVND (reference sequence). CDR3 DNA: TGTGCCAGTAGTATTGGACTAGCGGGGTTCACCGGGGAGCTGTTTTTT. Residues: CASSIGLAGFTGELFF.

This clone showed up just a few times. The chain joins TRBV3-1 (or the pseudogene TRBV3-2) to TRBJ2-2; no clear D. With 4 bases removed from V and 7 bases from J, the gap between germline ends came to 10 bases. CDR3 length: 13 amino acids. Looked up from germline, CDR1 is LGHDT and CDR2 is YNNKEL (reference sequence). The chain's CDR3 is CASSLHVGGELFF. The CDR3 DNA sequence: TGTGCCAGCAGCCTCCACGTCGGCGGGGAGCTGTTTTTT.

The chain links TRBV10-3 to TRBJ2-7, with TRBD1 as a possible D gene (5 bases). The CDR3 spans 15 residues. The germline V and J ends were trimmed by 4 bases and 4 bases, with 17 bases remaining between them. Germline CDR1 reads ENHRY; CDR2 reads SYGVKD. In DNA, the CDR3 is TGTGCCATCAGTGGATGGCAGGGATCTTTATACGAGCAGTACTTC. It is translated as CAISGWQGSLYEQYF.

This clone was detected only a few times. The chain carries TRBV2 and TRBJ1-6; perhaps TRBD1 as D (6 bases). Germline V gives CDR1 SNHLY, CDR2 FYNNEI. There are 15 residues in the CDR3. V dropped 6 bases and J dropped 10 bases, with 19 bases sitting between them. CDR3 region: CASSLNGGRESPLHF. As DNA, the CDR3 is TGTGCCAGCAGCCTGAATGGGGGGCGGGAATCACCCCTCCACTTT.

This chain joins TRBV7-9 and TRBJ1-1; D is undetermined. Looked up from germline, CDR1 is SEHNR and CDR2 is FQNEAQ (reference sequence). The CDR3 extends over 14 amino acids. Trimming pared 5 bases from V and 4 bases from J, leaving 14 bases between. CDR3 coding DNA: TGTGCCAGCAGCCCCCGGAATTGGGGCACTGAAGCTTTCTTT. Its protein product is CASSPRNWGTEAFF.

The chain employs TRBV29-1 and TRBJ2-2; 8 bases agree with TRBD1. From germline, CDR1 is SQVTM and CDR2 ANQGSEA. V was clipped by 6 bases and J by 4 bases; unmatched bases: 4. This CDR3 region has 13 residues. Here the CDR3 reads CSVRQGSTGELFF. CDR3 DNA sequence: TGCAGCGTCCGACAGGGGAGCACCGGGGAGCTGTTTTTT.

V is TRBV7-9 and J is TRBJ2-5, with 16 bases identical to TRBD2. This CDR3 comprises 17 residues. With 5 bases clipped from V and 7 bases from J, the junction kept 10 bases outside the gene matches. Germline V lookup: CDR1 SEHNR, CDR2 FQNEAQ (reference sequence). The CDR3 loop reads CASSPGTSGRARGTQYF. In DNA form, the CDR3 reads TGTGCCAGCAGCCCAGGGACTAGCGGGAGGGCCCGAGGGACCCAGTACTTC.

The chain links TRBV29-1 to TRBJ2-3; 7 bases are shared with TRBD2. The CDR3 sequence is 13 residues long. With V trimmed by 4 bases and J by 5 bases, 6 bases remained unmatched. Germline assignment: CDR1 SQVTM and CDR2 ANQGSEA. CDR3 nucleotides: TGCAGCGTTGGCGGGAGTGGCGGAGATACGCAGTATTTT. Protein product: CSVGGSGGDTQYF.

The rearrangement uses TRBV20-1 and TRBJ2-7; D is tentatively TRBD1 or TRBD2 (6 bases each). This CDR3 spans 15 amino acids. Germline V CDR1 and CDR2: DFQATT, SNEGSKA (reference sequence). With 3 bases removed from V and 2 bases from J, the gap between germline ends came to 17 bases. Written as DNA, the CDR3 is TGCAGTGCTAGTGCCCGGGGGCAAACACCCTACGAGCAGTACTTC. It codes for CSASARGQTPYEQYF.

This chain links TRBV4-1 with TRBJ2-1; a weak D match, TRBD2 (6 bases). CDR1 MGHRA and CDR2 YSYEKL come from the germline V gene. Trimming cost V 0 bases and J 7 bases, with 16 bases left between them. CDR3 size: 16 residues. Written as DNA, the CDR3 is TGCGCCAGCAGCCAAGATCGGGGCGGGGCAGCAAATGAGCAGTTCTTC. This translates into CASSQDRGGAANEQFF.

DNA of the CDR3: TGTGCCAGCTCACCAGGGGTACTGAACACTGAAGCTTTCTTT. This sequence encodes CASSPGVLNTEAFF. This chain uses TRBV18 with TRBJ1-1; D uncertain. CDR1 is KGHSH and CDR2 is LQKENI in the germline V gene. The CDR3 loop spans 14 amino acids. Trimming removed 2 bases from V and 0 bases from J, with 7 bases in between.

This sequence joins TRBV10-3 and TRBJ2-7, with TRBD1 matching 10 bases. CDR1 is ENHRY and CDR2 is SYGVKD in the germline V gene. Trimming at V came to 7 bases and at J to 3 bases, leaving 6 bases not matched to a gene. The CDR3 has 14 amino acids. The CDR3 reads CAIITRDRGYEQYF. DNA of the CDR3: TGTGCCATCATAACGAGGGACAGGGGCTACGAGCAGTACTTC.

V usage is TRBV27 and J usage is TRBJ2-2, with 8 positions matching TRBD2. Germline loops: CDR1 MNHEY, CDR2 SMNVEV (reference sequence). The CDR3 loop spans 17 amino acids. Losses at the gene ends were 7 bases for V and 0 bases for J; bases not matched to a gene: 10. CDR3 region: CASTRERERANTGELFF. The CDR3, as DNA: TGTGCCAGCACCCGCGAGCGGGAGAGGGCGAACACCGGGGAGCTGTTTTTT.

The chain joins TRBV5-5 to TRBJ1-3; D remains ambiguous. The V end lost 0 bases, the J end lost 0 bases, and 4 bases lay between the germline ends. This CDR3 is built from 14 residues. Germline CDR1 SGHKS, CDR2 YYEKEE (reference sequence). CDR3 loop: CASSLDFSGNTIYF. CDR3 bases: TGTGCCAGCAGCTTGGACTTCTCTGGAAACACCATATATTTT. The variable domain in full, with the rest retrieved from reference TRBV5-5 and TRBJ1-3, is DAGVTQSPTHLIKTRGQQVTLRCSPISGHKSVSWYQQVLGQGPQFIFQYYEKEERGRGNFPDRFSARQFPNYSSELNVNALLLGDSALYLCASSLDFSGNTIYFGEGSWLTVV.

Concerning this clone: The same CDR3 can be traced to other DNA sequences in this sample. The chain employs TRBV11-2 and TRBJ2-1; 9 bases are shared with TRBD2. V dropped 1 base and J dropped 2; count of bases not matched to a gene: 3. Germline CDR1 is SGHAT and CDR2 is FQNNGV. The CDR3 is 16 amino acids. DNA for the CDR3: TGTGCCAGCAGCTTAGGGGCGGGAGGGCCCTACAATGAGCAGTTCTTC. Its translation: CASSLGAGGPYNEQFF. Variable domain in full (rest from reference TRBV11-2 and TRBJ2-1): EAGVAQSPRYKIIEKRQSVAFWCNPISGHATLYWYQQILGQGPKLLIQFQNNGVVDDSQLPKDRFSAERLKGVDSTLKIQPAKLEDSAVYLCASSLGAGGPYNEQFFGPGTRLTVL.

The V gene is TRBV9, the J gene TRBJ2-1, with TRBD2 as a possible D gene (6 bases). The ends were cut back, 1 base at V and 8 bases at J, with 16 bases in the middle. CDR1 SGDLS and CDR2 YYNGEE come from the germline V gene. The CDR3 is 15 residues long. The CDR3 DNA reads TGTGCCAGCAGCGTATGGGGACTCAATGCGGATGAGCAGTTCTTC. It codes for CASSVWGLNADEQFF.

This chain joins TRBV6-2 or TRBV6-3 and TRBJ2-5; D not resolved. This CDR3 has 11 residues. V was cut by 6 bases and J by 5 bases, with 7 bases left in between. Germline CDR1 MNHEY, CDR2 SVGEGT. Here the CDR3 DNA reads TGTGCCAGCAGCCCAGACGAGACCCAGTACTTC. Protein product: CASSPDETQYF.

This clone was seen once. Other DNA sequences in the sample encode the same CDR3. This chain connects TRBV5-4 to TRBJ2-7; 9 positions agree with TRBD2. Trimming at V came to 0 bases and at J to 0 bases, leaving 1 base not matched to a gene. Germline loops: CDR1 SGHNT, CDR2 YYREEE (reference sequence). The CDR3 length is 15 residues. CDR3 sequence (DNA): TGTGCCAGCAGCTTGGGAGCGGGGGGCTCCTACGAGCAGTACTTC. This sequence encodes CASSLGAGGSYEQYF.

The J gene is TRBJ2-1, the V gene TRBV13, with 11 bases identical to TRBD1. The ends lost 8 bases at V and 0 bases at J; junction bases unmatched: 6. There are 16 residues in the CDR3. The germline CDR1 and CDR2 sequences are PRHDT and FYEKMQ (reference sequence). The CDR3 sequence: CASRDRGISSYNEQFF. The CDR3 coding sequence is TGTGCCAGCCGGGACAGGGGGATAAGCTCCTACAATGAGCAGTTCTTC.

The V and J genes are TRBV7-2 and TRBJ1-6; 7 bases are a match to TRBD1. The length of the CDR3 is 14 residues. Germline-derived CDR1 and CDR2 are SGHTA and FQGNSA. V was pared by 2 bases and J by 8 bases, with 3 bases of the junction left unmatched. For the CDR3, the DNA is TGTGCCAGCAGCTTATATGACAGGGATTCACCCCTCCACTTT. Amino acid sequence: CASSLYDRDSPLHF.

Only one count was recorded for this clone. V and J are TRBV4-1 and TRBJ2-7; D might be TRBD2 (6 bases). V was shortened by 2 bases and J by 4 bases, with 12 bases between the two germline ends. The CDR3 has 14 residues. The germline gives CDR1 MGHRA, CDR2 YSYEKL. CDR3 loop: CASSQPGTVYEQYF. In DNA form, the CDR3 reads TGCGCCAGCAGCCAACCTGGGACTGTATACGAGCAGTACTTC.

This chain connects TRBV20-1 to TRBJ1-2, with D possibly being TRBD1 (5 bases). Trimming pared 3 bases from V and 7 bases from J, leaving 18 bases between. There are 14 residues in the CDR3. The germline V gene has CDR1 DFQATT and CDR2 SNEGSKA (reference sequence). DNA for the CDR3: TGCAGTGCTAGTGTTTTGGGGGTTCGCGGTGGCTACACCTTC. Its translation is CSASVLGVRGGYTF.